The source of this T cell receptor beta chain is a study of OX40 agonist ivuxolimab in advanced cancers. Study-wide points: Averaged across samples, CD8+ T cells carried more expanded clones than CD4+ did.

The table lists this clone with a few counts. What it recognizes is unknown. Enrollment shut out patients with autoimmune disease history or systemic immunosuppression. The data were produced by immunoSEQ multiplex PCR, yet TCRdb's version contains in-frame clones alone and is incomplete. The sample lists 95,000 to 150,000 clones; 85% to 95% were seen once. The V gene's germline CDR1 is MNHNS and CDR2 SASEGT. V gave up 2 bases and J gave up 8 bases; unmatched junction bases: 10. The CDR3 has 15 amino acids. Sequenced here: CD4+ or CD8+ T cells sorted from blood, sampled in a trial of the OX40 agonist ivuxolimab. The TCR sequence derives from an adult with an advanced solid tumor such as melanoma, head and neck, liver or kidney cancer. The genes are TRBV6-1 and TRBJ2-5; 8 bases agree with TRBD1. This CDR3 reads CASSELAVQGGTQYF. CDR3 DNA sequence: TGTGCCAGCAGTGAACTCGCGGTACAGGGGGGAACCCAGTACTTC.